This TCR beta chain is from a study of cytomegalovirus exposure and HLA in healthy donors (dated by TCRdb to 2016 to 2017). Background for the entire study: An earlier analysis of approximately 550 of the donors reported more than 250 Gb of sequence data and roughly 100 million unique TCR beta sequences from about 179 million T cells. An early release that covered roughly 600 HLA-typed donors contained approximately 300 gigabases of sequencing data and tens of millions of unique TCR sequences. The genetic ancestry cluster associated with self-reported Caucasian donors included about four fifths of the roughly 380 genotyped donors. The aim of the study was to test whether cataloging public T cell receptors could identify signatures of past pathogen exposure. The study used immunosequencing to profile the T cell repertoires of several hundred subjects and linked those repertoires to cytomegalovirus serostatus. A separate validation cohort of roughly 110 different subjects was used in addition to the approximately 640-subject first cohort. To predict cytomegalovirus infection status, the study brought together high-throughput TCR immunosequencing, statistical association of individual TCRs with disease status, and machine learning. A later analysis re-analyzed previously published TCR beta repertoires from 550 to 700 donors and added high-resolution HLA genotyping to study TCR occurrence patterns. In the later analysis, no new phenotypic data were used to find candidate immune exposures; instead, reliance was placed on TCR beta sequences and their occurrence across donors. To decide whether each TCR beta V gene segment behaved as functional or pseudogenic, an earlier analysis of some 600 of the donors relied on high-throughput TCR beta sequencing. Alongside the repertoire data, information on donor age, sex, ethnicity and CMV serostatus was compiled. A later genetic analysis took genome-wide SNP genotypes for about three fifths of the 666 donors and used that subset as a discovery cohort. Every discovery cohort repertoire had been produced on one sequencing platform. HLA typing covered class I and class II loci at four-digit resolution. The number of typed donors differed by locus: about 620-630 for A, B, C, DRB1 and DQB1; approximately 520 for DQA1; some 590 for DPA1; and about 450 for DPB1. Because of strong linkage in the cohort, five DR-DQ haplotypes were treated as single units for association and clustering. On average, roughly 240,000 unique TCR beta nucleotide sequences were sequenced per donor among a few hundred genotyped donors of the cohort, with approximately 18% of those sequences being non-productive.

Overall study results and their limits: A further reported finding was that TCR beta sequences accurately predicted the HLA-A and HLA-B alleles for most subjects in the first cohort. According to a later analysis, parvovirus B19, influenza, CMV and Epstein-Barr virus appeared linked to several top co-occurrence clusters. Immune exposure information for the cohort was limited to CMV serostatus. The classifier was reported to diagnose cytomegalovirus status with high specificity and sensitivity in both the original and validation cohorts. The 87-base-pair reads could not distinguish some IMGT-functional V segments, including TRBV6-2 and TRBV6-3, so those segments were excluded. According to a later analysis, TCR association rates differed among HLA loci, with DRB1 alleles showing the most associated TCRs and HLA-C alleles showing the fewest. This cohort had only TCR beta chains sequenced, and the lack of alpha or paired-chain data limited which features could be detected. A cluster of highly shared sequence variants was judged likely to be a technical artifact of the sequencing pipeline. A later analysis found that HLA-associated TCR beta chains were more clonally expanded and had lower generation probabilities than equally common non-associated chains. At a false discovery rate of 0.05, a later analysis linked some 18,000 TCR beta sequences to specific HLA alleles. Three of the identified cytomegalovirus-associated TCR beta chains were confirmed in vitro to be specific for cytomegalovirus antigens. Linkage disequilibrium might explain the correlated functional status among segregating V segments, but an unknown experimental factor could not be excluded. A later analysis found that most CMV-associated TCR beta chains appeared HLA-restricted, with HLA associations seemingly driven largely by CMV exposure. Compared with the roughly 720-donor mean, donors in an Asian-associated ancestry cluster had fewer N-insertions in productive TCRs, according to a later genetic analysis. According to the authors, the approach could potentially be generalized to other disease states and immunological phenotypes. Roughly uniform sequencing depth across donors was assumed in presence/absence analyses, although this assumption may not hold. When HLA alleles, especially DR and DQ, strongly co-occurred, TCR associations were difficult to assign to individual alleles. Most TCR sequences were observed very rarely across donors, whereas some public TCRs were present in many individuals. In an earlier analysis of 587 of the donors, most TCR beta V segments were observed in productive rearrangements about 87% or about 30% of the time, broadly matching IMGT annotations. Because some donors lacked HLA typing at each locus, the association tests relied only on the typed subset. The study listed over 150 TCR beta chains as associated with cytomegalovirus. A later genetic analysis associated a missense DCLRE1C variant with V-gene and J-gene trimming of TCR beta chains, and an independent cohort replicated the association. The earlier analysis of approximately 540 of the donors excluded roughly 17 rarely observed V segments, including chromosome 9 orphons, because counts were too low.

The cohort was made up of about 670 healthy bone marrow donors. All cohort members were sampled while nominally healthy, although unrecorded immune exposures were likely present. The donor tested CMV seropositive and was one of the 289 seropositive cohort members. Every donor gave a peripheral blood sample, and the peripheral blood mononuclear cells from that sample were used for TCR beta sequencing. Genomic DNA extraction from the blood cell samples was performed with the Qiagen DNeasy Blood Extraction Kit. The library was made by the immunoSEQ multiplex PCR assay. The multiplex PCR relied on a mix of 60 forward primers for TCR Vbeta segments and 13 reverse primers for TCR Jbeta segments. The CDR3 region of rearranged TCR beta genes was amplified from genomic DNA with a multiplex PCR assay. Amplified TCR beta libraries were sequenced as 87-base-pair reads on the Illumina HiSeq System. The original methods were these. In a later analysis, some 80 million unique TCR beta chains were counted across the 500 to 850 repertoires, and around 11 million of these chains were shared by at least two donors. To remove PCR and sequencing errors, raw reads were error-corrected and collapsed into unique sequences using a nearest-neighbor algorithm that merged closely related sequences. CDR3 sequences were aligned to IMGT reference sequences to assign V, D and J gene segments. For a sequence to be retained, a match of at least six nucleotides to both a V gene segment and a J gene segment was required. Rearrangements were classified as productive when the CDR3 lacked stop codons and remained in frame with V and J, and all other rearrangements were classified as non-productive. Following IMGT convention, CDR3 was defined as the stretch from the second conserved V-encoded cysteine up to the conserved J-encoded phenylalanine. In an earlier analysis of more than 550 of the donors, sequences lacking an unambiguous match to a single V gene segment were excluded. An earlier analysis of just under 600 of the donors called V segments functional above 56.7% productive rearrangements and segregating when the between-donor standard deviation exceeded 5%. A statistical classification framework was developed to diagnose cytomegalovirus status using the catalog of TCR beta chain sequences. In a later analysis, V and J genes were assigned by comparing TCR nucleotide sequences against IMGT/GENE-DB human TR gene sequences. Using the TCRdist pipeline, a later analysis assigned CDR3 sequences along with most-parsimonious VDJ recombination scenarios. A later analysis defined each TCR beta chain by its CDR3 amino acid sequence plus V-gene family, and excluded reads lacking a unique V-gene family. To address suspected cross-contamination and a sequencing artifact, a later analysis removed roughly 640 highly shared, low-generation-probability nucleotide sequences. In a later analysis, a clonal expansion index was calculated for each public chain from normalized within-repertoire ranks of inferred template counts. In a later analysis, generation probabilities were computed with a VDJ recombination model fitted to out-of-frame rearrangements, and the resulting probabilities were checked against IGoR. In a later analysis, hypergeometric tests were used to score TCR-TCR, TCR-HLA and TCR-CMV co-occurrence, with a repertoire-size bias correction applied to TCR pairs. False discovery rates were estimated in a later analysis by permuting HLA or CMV assignments 20 times. In a later analysis, co-occurring TCRs were grouped using DBSCAN, and TCRdist sequence similarity was added for clustering within HLA-allele-positive subsets. Repertoires with fewer than 30,000 or more than 120,000 public chains, plus five repertoires with anomalous nucleotide sharing, were excluded from co-occurrence clustering. The immuneACCESS repertoire file appears here via TCRdb, limited to in-frame rearrangements. These files lack a portion of the clones; in checked studies, under half of the deficit traces to unresolved V genes, and the cause of the others is not known. That table is the source of V, J and clone size, and D and trimming were worked out from the DNA. The sample table holds about 97,000 clones, of which 65% to 85% were seen once. Roughly 5.1% of the sample comes from the top ten.

CDR1 and CDR2 (SGHNT, YYREEE) derive from the germline V gene (reference sequence). From its cysteine to its phenylalanine, the CDR3 spans 13 amino acids. Only the CDR3 part of the read is kept: 39 bases, read in frame from the first base. The trim is 5 bases for V and 2 bases for J, with a gap of 9 bases between the germline ends. This clone occurred a few times. Its antigen specificity is not known. It has no much larger one-base neighbor in the sample; base qualities were not kept. The V and J genes are TRBV5-4 and TRBJ2-3, and perhaps TRBD2 as D gene, on 5 matching bases. The sequenced material came from PBMCs. This TCR came from a man in his forties in good health and CMV-seropositive. This receptor carries the CDR3 CASRGGLTDTQYF. In nucleotide form, the sequence is TGTGCCAGCAGGGGTGGACTCACAGATACGCAGTATTTT.